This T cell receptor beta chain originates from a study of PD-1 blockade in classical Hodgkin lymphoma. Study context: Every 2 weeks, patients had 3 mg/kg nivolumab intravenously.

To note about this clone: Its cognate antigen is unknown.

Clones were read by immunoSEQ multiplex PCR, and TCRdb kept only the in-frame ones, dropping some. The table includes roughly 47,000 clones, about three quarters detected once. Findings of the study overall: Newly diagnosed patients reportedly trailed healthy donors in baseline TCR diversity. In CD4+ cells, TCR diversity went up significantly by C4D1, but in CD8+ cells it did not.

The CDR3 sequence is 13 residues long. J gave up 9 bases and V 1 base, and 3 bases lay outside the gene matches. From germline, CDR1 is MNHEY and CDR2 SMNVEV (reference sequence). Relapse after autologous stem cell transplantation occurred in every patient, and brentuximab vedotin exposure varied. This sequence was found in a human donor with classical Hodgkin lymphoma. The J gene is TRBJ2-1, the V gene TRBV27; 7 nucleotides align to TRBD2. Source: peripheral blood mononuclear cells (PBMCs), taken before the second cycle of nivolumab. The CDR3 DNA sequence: TGTGCCAGCAGTTTATTGGGGGAGGGTGAGCAGTTCTTC. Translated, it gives CASSLLGEGEQFF.